These T cell receptor beta chains were read from a single sample in a study of shared clonotypes between healthy human individuals. Clones were sequenced by immunoSEQ multiplex PCR, and TCRdb holds only the in-frame ones, with some missing. The top ten clones hold more than 0.5% of a sample with more than 850,000 clones, around 82% of them seen once. Sample: memory CD4+ T cells from PBMCs. These receptors were taken from a man aged 18 to 29 in good health. Some clones in this sample may be carry-over from other donors' samples. Each CDR3 is given with its conserved first and last residue.

V gene: TRBV5-5; J gene: TRBJ2-7; CDR3 protein: CASSSGTGTLSPYEQYF
V gene: TRBV28; J gene: TRBJ2-3; CDR3 protein: CASSGAGTAQYF
V gene: TRBV29-1; J gene: TRBJ1-3; CDR3 protein: CSARTGQTSGNTIYF
V gene: TRBV29-1; J gene: TRBJ2-1; CDR3 protein: CSASGASGRSSYNEQFF
V gene: TRBV18; J gene: TRBJ2-7; CDR3 protein: CASSPGAGYEQYF
V gene: TRBV7-2; J gene: TRBJ1-2; CDR3 protein: CASSLGVGNNYGYTF
V gene: TRBV10-3; J gene: TRBJ2-7; CDR3 protein: CAISESAGAGAFEQYF
V gene: TRBV2; J gene: TRBJ2-1; CDR3 protein: CASSASSSYNEQFF
V gene: TRBV27; J gene: TRBJ1-5; CDR3 protein: CASSPGIFKGDQPQHF
V gene: TRBV19; J gene: TRBJ2-1; CDR3 protein: CASRSSGSNEQFF